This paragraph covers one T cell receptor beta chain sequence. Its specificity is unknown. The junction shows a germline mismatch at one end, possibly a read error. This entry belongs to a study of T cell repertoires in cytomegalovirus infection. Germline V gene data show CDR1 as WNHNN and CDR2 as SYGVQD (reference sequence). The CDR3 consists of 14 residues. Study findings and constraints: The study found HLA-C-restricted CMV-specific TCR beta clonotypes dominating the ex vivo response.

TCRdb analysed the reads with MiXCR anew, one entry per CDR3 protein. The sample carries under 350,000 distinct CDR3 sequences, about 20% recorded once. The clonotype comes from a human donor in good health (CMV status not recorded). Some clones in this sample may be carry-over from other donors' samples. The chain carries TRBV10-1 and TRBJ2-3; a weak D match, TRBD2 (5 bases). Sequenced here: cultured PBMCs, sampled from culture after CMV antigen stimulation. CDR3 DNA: TGCCCCAGCAGTGCCAGTCCAGCCGCAACTAGGCAGTATTTT. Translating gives CPSSASPAATRQYF.